The 19 T cell receptor beta chains below all came from one sample that was sequenced in a study of human T cells and chemical hapten exposure. Time point meaning: pre-sensitization, week 0. Specified treatment: therapeutic diphenylcyclopropenone sensitization with weekly scalp DPC. Via MiXCR, TCRdb re-called the RACE reads, giving one row per CDR3 protein. The repertoire consists of a few hundred thousand distinct CDR3 sequences, with approximately 7.5% occurring once and the leading ten covering 0.9% to 1.5%. Sequenced material: whole blood, taken in connection with sensitization to the hapten diphenylcyclopropenone (DPC). These receptors were obtained from a man aged 18 to 35 with alopecia areata. Some clones in this sample may be carry-over from other donors' samples.

This clonotype has just a few counts. This chain connects TRBV27 to TRBJ1-5; possible D gene TRBD1, 5 bases. This CDR3 has 12 amino acids. V was pared by 8 bases and J by 4 bases, with 9 bases between. The germline V gene has CDR1 MNHEY and CDR2 SMNVEV (reference sequence). CDR3 loop: CASGGRNQPQHF. CDR3 nucleotides: TGTGCCAGCGGGGGGAGAAATCAGCCCCAGCATTTT.

This chain joins TRBV5-1 and TRBJ1-1, with D maybe TRBD1 (5 bases). V was shortened by 4 bases and J by 8 bases, with 9 bases between the two germline ends. The germline V gene encodes CDR1 SGHRS and CDR2 YFSETQ. The CDR3 consists of 11 residues. CDR3 DNA: TGCGCCAGCAGCCAAGACAGAGAAGCTTTCTTT. This sequence encodes CASSQDREAFF. Looking up the rest from reference TRBV5-1 and TRBJ1-1 gives the full variable domain: KAGVTQTPRYLIKTRGQQVTLSCSPISGHRSVSWYQQTPGQGLQFLFEYFSETQRNKGNFPGRFSGRQFSNSRSEMNVSTLELGDSALYLCASSQDREAFFGQGTRLTVV.

This clonotype came up a few times. The chain links TRBV6-2 or TRBV6-3 to TRBJ1-4, with unresolved D. This CDR3 is built from 13 residues. V shed 7 bases and J shed 3 bases, with 9 bases lying between them. Germline values: CDR1 MNHEY, CDR2 SVGEGT. The CDR3 bases are TGTGCCAGCAAGACGGAGCCTAATGAAAAACTGTTTTTT. Protein sequence: CASKTEPNEKLFF.

This clonotype was picked up a small number of times. CDR3 nucleotides: TGCAGTGCTAGACAGCGGGGGCCGAAACAAGAGACCCAGTACTTC. It yields the protein CSARQRGPKQETQYF. The chain links TRBV20-1 to TRBJ2-5; TRBD2 matches at 8 bases. CDR1 is DFQATT and CDR2 is SNEGSKA in the germline V gene (reference sequence). V was clipped by 2 bases and J by 2 bases; unmatched bases: 7. The CDR3 runs to 15 residues.

The chain has TRBV3-1 and TRBJ1-3; no firm D call. This CDR3 is 15 amino acids long. Germline lookup yields CDR1 LGHDT and CDR2 YNNKEL (reference sequence). Trimming pared 4 bases from V and 0 bases from J, leaving 10 bases between. The CDR3 is CASSLDWSSGNTIYF. CDR3 in DNA: TGTGCCAGCAGCCTGGACTGGAGCTCTGGAAACACCATATATTTT.

This clonotype appeared a few times. The junction departs from germline at one end; a sequencing error may be responsible. The rearrangement links TRBV10-2 to TRBJ2-1; D might be TRBD1 (5 bases). The CDR3 consists of 13 residues. CDR1 is WSHSY, CDR2 SAAADI, per germline. The chain's CDR3 is CASSERGYNEQFF. CDR3 bases: TGCGCCAGCAGTGAAAGGGGATACAATGAACAGTTCTTC.

The chain carries TRBV5-1 and TRBJ2-7; D may correspond to TRBD1 or TRBD2 (5 bases each). Germline lookup yields CDR1 SGHRS and CDR2 YFSETQ. Trimming took off 1 base at V and 2 bases at J, with 13 bases between the two ends. The CDR3 spans 15 residues. The CDR3 reads CASSLSGTSTYEQYF. The CDR3, as DNA: TGCGCCAGCAGCTTGTCCGGGACCTCCACCTACGAGCAGTACTTC.

The chain uses TRBV7-9 and TRBJ2-3; D gene ambiguous. The germline V gene encodes CDR1 SEHNR and CDR2 FQNEAQ (reference sequence). This CDR3 is built from 14 residues. V lost 6 bases, J lost 1 base, and 11 bases lay in between. CDR3 DNA: TGTGCCAGCAGGCCCGGTGCAGGCACAGATACGCAGTATTTT. Its translation is CASRPGAGTDTQYF.

J is TRBJ1-2 and V is TRBV7-9; D is uncertain. This CDR3 comprises 14 residues. The germline gives CDR1 SEHNR, CDR2 FQNEAQ (reference sequence). The V gene lost 6 bases and the J gene lost 1 base, with 12 bases spanning the gap. The CDR3, as DNA: TGTGCCAGCAGGGACGGACGTCATAACTATGGCTACACCTTC. Protein sequence: CASRDGRHNYGYTF.

Only a few counts were recorded for this clonotype. The chain combines TRBV10-3 with TRBJ1-1, with D uncertain. This CDR3 contains 13 residues. With 2 bases removed from V and 0 bases from J, the gap between germline ends came to 4 bases. The germline V gene encodes CDR1 ENHRY and CDR2 SYGVKD. CDR3 region: CAISETVNTEAFF. The CDR3 DNA follows: TGTGCCATCAGTGAGACAGTGAACACTGAAGCTTTCTTT.

CDR3 sequence (DNA): TGTGCCAGCAGCTTAATAGGGAGCACAGATACGCAGTATTTT. This gives the protein CASSLIGSTDTQYF. The genes are TRBV7-2 and TRBJ2-3; no clear D. The CDR3 loop spans 14 amino acids. The V gene's germline CDR1 is SGHTA and CDR2 FQGNSA. V was cut by 2 bases and J by 0 bases, with 6 bases left in between.

This clonotype occurred a few times. The V call is TRBV7-2, the J call TRBJ2-3; TRBD1 matches at 10 bases. This CDR3 is 16 amino acids long. The junction had 7 bases not matched to a gene; V was cut back by 4 bases and J by 3 bases. CDR1 and CDR2 from the germline V gene are SGHTA and FQGNSA. CDR3 loop: CASSSTGGAGTDTQYF. CDR3 sequence (DNA): TGTGCCAGCAGCTCGACAGGGGGCGCTGGGACAGATACGCAGTATTTT.

V gene TRBV12-5 combines with J gene TRBJ1-1; no clear D gene. The ends were cut back, 2 bases at V and 1 base at J, with 5 bases in the middle. Germline-derived CDR1 and CDR2 are LGHNT and FRNRAP. There are 13 residues in the CDR3. DNA of the CDR3: TGTGCTAGTGGTTTGAACACGAACACTGAAGCTTTCTTT. It specifies CASGLNTNTEAFF.

J is TRBJ2-3 and V is TRBV20-1; TRBD2 might be the D (5 bases). V lost 1 base, J lost 3 bases, and 8 bases lay in between. The CDR3 totals 13 residues. Germline-derived CDR1 and CDR2 are DFQATT and SNEGSKA (reference sequence). CDR3 in amino acids: CSARAWETDTQYF. The CDR3 region has the DNA TGCAGTGCTAGAGCCTGGGAGACAGATACGCAGTATTTT.

This clonotype was counted many times. The chain uses TRBV6-4 and TRBJ2-3; D is perhaps TRBD1 (6 bases). Trimming removed 0 bases from V and 4 bases from J, with 17 bases in between. The CDR3 has 17 residues. The germline V gene has CDR1 MRHNA and CDR2 SNTAGT. CDR3 nucleotide sequence: TGTGCCAGCAGTGACTCGAGGGGGACATCGGGGTCAGATACGCAGTATTTT. Its translation: CASSDSRGTSGSDTQYF.

This clonotype occurred a few times. The gene calls are TRBV20-1 and TRBJ1-1; D is unclear. Germline V gene lookup returns CDR1 DFQATT and CDR2 SNEGSKA (reference sequence). This CDR3 has 9 amino acids. With 3 bases removed from V and 12 bases from J, the gap between germline ends came to 8 bases. The CDR3: CSARPATFF. In DNA form, the CDR3 reads TGCAGTGCTAGGCCCGCGACTTTCTTT.

This clonotype was counted only a few times. The chain uses TRBV12-3 or TRBV12-4 and TRBJ2-2; 12 bases fit TRBD2. The CDR3 loop spans 15 amino acids. V gave up 5 bases and J gave up 6 bases; unmatched junction bases: 4. The CDR3 DNA reads as TGTGCCAGCAGTCCCGGGACTAGCGGGCCCGGGGAGCTGTTTTTT. Translation: CASSPGTSGPGELFF.

In this sample, this clonotype turned up many times. The J gene is TRBJ1-1, the V gene TRBV3-1; D is possibly TRBD1 (6 bases). V lost 3 bases and J 10 bases, leaving 18 bases between the germline ends. Looked up from germline, CDR1 is LGHDT and CDR2 is YNNKEL (reference sequence). This CDR3 is 14 amino acids long. The CDR3 bases are TGTGCCAGCAGCCAGGCCCATGGGGGCCTGGGAGCTTTCTTT. It yields the protein CASSQAHGGLGAFF.

The rearrangement uses TRBV24-1 and TRBJ1-4; D is unclear. This CDR3 spans 13 amino acids. Germline V gene sequence: CDR1 KGHDR, CDR2 SFDVKD. Trimming stripped 3 bases from V and 7 bases from J, with 8 bases between. The CDR3 sequence is CATSDPLLEKLFF. The CDR3 DNA sequence: TGTGCCACCAGTGATCCGCTGCTTGAAAAACTGTTTTTT.